This TCR beta chain was sequenced for a study of CD8 T cells in ankylosing spondylitis. Worth noting for this clonotype: No antigen is known for it. Sequence at one end of the junction differs from germline and may be a read error.

Findings and caveats of the study: Within matched ankylosing spondylitis synovial fluid, disease-linked clones were reportedly significantly enriched. As for the disease-linked clones, they showed a CD8+ phenotype and occurred at relatively low frequencies in peripheral blood.

Construction of TCR beta libraries was performed using quantitative 5'-RACE with molecular barcodes. TCRdb analysed the 5' RACE reads with MiXCR anew, one entry per CDR3 protein. The data contain about 240,000 distinct CDR3 sequences, 7.5% to 9% of them seen just once; the ten biggest clones take up about 6.8%. CDR3 size: 15 residues. Germline V gene lookup returns CDR1 SGHTS and CDR2 YDEGEE. This chain links TRBV5-8 with TRBJ2-2; weak D call: TRBD1 (6 bases). Material for sequencing was blood, either unsorted or a sorted T cell fraction (not recorded which). The TCR was taken from a male donor with ankylosing spondylitis or in good health (not recorded which). Here the CDR3 reads CASSIFTGNAGELFF. As DNA, the CDR3 is TGTGCCAGCAGCATTTTTACAGGGAACGCCGGGGAGCTGTTTTTT. Variable domain in full (rest from reference TRBV5-8 and TRBJ2-2): EAGVTQSPTHLIKTRGQQATLRCSPISGHTSVYWYQQALGLGLQFLLWYDEGEERNRGNFPPRFSGRQFPNYSSELNVNALELEDSALYLCASSIFTGNAGELFFGEGSRLTVL.